This T cell receptor beta chain was sequenced in a study of T cell responses to AZD1222 COVID-19 vaccine. Overall study results and limits: Repertoires were obtained only post-peak T cell response. Dominant at 160-218 and 743-854, vaccine-associated CD4 TCRs also spanned spike.

To note about this clone: Its antigen is undetermined.

The CDR3 has 15 amino acids. Unmatched junction bases numbered 5, after V lost 1 base and J lost 7 bases. Germline V gives CDR1 MGHRA, CDR2 YSYEKL. Profiled with immunoSEQ multiplex PCR; TCRdb holds only in-frame clones, not every one. The sample includes more than 100,000 clones, about nine tenths of them seen just once. V gene TRBV4-1 combines with J gene TRBJ2-2; 8 bases agree with TRBD1. Material: peripheral blood, obtained on day 0 of AZD1222 vaccination. The sequence came from an adult in good health. CDR3 in amino acids: CASSQVQGADGELFF. In DNA form, the CDR3 reads TGCGCCAGCAGCCAAGTCCAGGGGGCTGACGGGGAGCTGTTTTTT.